Here is one T cell receptor (beta chain) with its context. The antigen is unknown. The entry originates in a study of T cell responses to AZD1222 COVID-19 vaccine. Study-wide findings and caveats: Per reports, nearly half of all spike-specific TCRs target regions that are unmutated in variants. The donors showed a predominance of white British ancestry and of females, with possible underestimation of clonal diversity.

Sequenced by immunoSEQ multiplex PCR; TCRdb stores in-frame clones only, minus some. The sample includes over 130,000 clones, almost 90% of them seen just once. This CDR3 comprises 15 residues. Trimming left V 1 base short and J 3 bases short, with 9 bases between. Germline lookup yields CDR1 MNHEY and CDR2 SVGAGI. The material was peripheral blood, obtained 28 days after the second AZD1222 dose. This sequence joins TRBV6-5 and TRBJ1-4; no firm D call. The source is an adult who received the AZD1222 COVID-19 vaccine. Here the CDR3 DNA reads TGTGCCAGCAGTTACTTCGGGGTTCCTAATGAAAAACTGTTTTTT. Amino acid sequence: CASSYFGVPNEKLFF.